This T cell receptor beta chain was found in a study of blood T cell repertoires in COVID-19. Study-level background: There were acute and convalescent COVID-19 samples, and they came from the United States, Italy and Spain.

In the study's own analysis: Cell counts per sample came from amplifying reference gene primers. Sequenced by immunoSEQ multiplex PCR; TCRdb stores in-frame clones only, minus some. Clone size and the V and J calls come from that table; the DNA yielded D and trimming. This sample has approximately 280,000 clones, with around 84% found just once. In its sample, this clone was seen once. The CDR3 loop spans 12 amino acids. Germline values: CDR1 SQVTM, CDR2 ANQGSEA. Trimming at V came to 3 bases and at J to 5 bases, leaving 3 bases not matched to a gene. Exposed enrollees encountered a COVID-19 case at some point within 2 weeks before study entry.

The chain has TRBV29-1 and TRBJ1-1; 7 bases line up with TRBD1. Sequences were obtained from PBMCs or T cells enriched from blood (not recorded which). The clonotype originates from a middle-aged man who had been exposed to COVID-19. The CDR3 spells CSVDKTGTEAFF. CDR3 nucleotide sequence: TGCAGCGTTGACAAGACAGGGACTGAAGCTTTCTTT.